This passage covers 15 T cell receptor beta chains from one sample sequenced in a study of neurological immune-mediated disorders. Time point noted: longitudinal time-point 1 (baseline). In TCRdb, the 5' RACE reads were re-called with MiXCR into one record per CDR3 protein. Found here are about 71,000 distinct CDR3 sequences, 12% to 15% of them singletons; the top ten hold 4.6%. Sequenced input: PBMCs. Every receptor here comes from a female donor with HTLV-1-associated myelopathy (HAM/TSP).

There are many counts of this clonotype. CDR3 amino acids: CASSFGVVQPQHF. The DNA of the CDR3 is TGTGCCAGCAGTTTCGGGGTCGTTCAGCCCCAGCATTTT. V and J are TRBV28 and TRBJ1-5, with D unresolved. V was trimmed by 3 bases and J by 6 bases, leaving 9 bases between them. CDR3 length: 13 amino acids. Germline V CDR1 and CDR2: MDHEN, SYDVKM.

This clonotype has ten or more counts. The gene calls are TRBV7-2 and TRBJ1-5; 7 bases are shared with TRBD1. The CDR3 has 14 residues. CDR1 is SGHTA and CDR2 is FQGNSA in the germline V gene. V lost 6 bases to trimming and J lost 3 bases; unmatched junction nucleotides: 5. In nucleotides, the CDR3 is TGTGCCAGCAGACGACAGGGCAACAATCAGCCCCAGCATTTT. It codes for CASRRQGNNQPQHF. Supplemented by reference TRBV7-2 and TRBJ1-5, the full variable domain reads GAGVSQSPSNKVTEKGKDVELRCDPISGHTALYWYRQSLGQGLEFLIYFQGNSAPDKSGLPSDRFSAERTGGSVSTLTIQRTQQEDSAVYLCASRRQGNNQPQHFGDGTRLSIL.

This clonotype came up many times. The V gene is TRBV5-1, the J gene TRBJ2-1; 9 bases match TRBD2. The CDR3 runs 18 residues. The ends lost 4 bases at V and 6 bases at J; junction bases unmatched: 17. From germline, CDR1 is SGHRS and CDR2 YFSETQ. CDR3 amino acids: CASSPQPAGGPKGNEQFF. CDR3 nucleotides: TGCGCCAGCAGCCCCCAGCCGGCGGGGGGGCCTAAGGGCAATGAGCAGTTCTTC.

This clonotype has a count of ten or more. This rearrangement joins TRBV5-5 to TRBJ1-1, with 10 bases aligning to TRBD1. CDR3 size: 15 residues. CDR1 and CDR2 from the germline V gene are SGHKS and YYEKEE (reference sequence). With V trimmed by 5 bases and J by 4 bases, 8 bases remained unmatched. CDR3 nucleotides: TGTGCCAGCAGACCCGGGACAGGGGAAGGCACTGAAGCTTTCTTT. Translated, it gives CASRPGTGEGTEAFF.

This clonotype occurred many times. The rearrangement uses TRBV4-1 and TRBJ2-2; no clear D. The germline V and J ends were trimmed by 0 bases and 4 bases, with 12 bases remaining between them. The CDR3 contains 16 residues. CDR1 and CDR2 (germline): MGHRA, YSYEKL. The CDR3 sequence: CASSQDAVVGTGELFF. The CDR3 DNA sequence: TGCGCCAGCAGCCAAGATGCAGTCGTGGGCACCGGGGAGCTGTTTTTT.

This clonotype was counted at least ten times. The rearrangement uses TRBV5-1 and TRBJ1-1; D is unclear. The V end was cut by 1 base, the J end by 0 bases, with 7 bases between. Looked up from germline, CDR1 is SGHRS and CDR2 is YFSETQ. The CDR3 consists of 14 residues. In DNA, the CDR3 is TGCGCCAGCAGCTTGCGCCCCATGAACACTGAAGCTTTCTTT. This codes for CASSLRPMNTEAFF.

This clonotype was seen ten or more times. The DNA of the CDR3 is TGCAGTGCTGCCGGGACGTTTAGCTCCTACGAGCAGTACTTC. Translated: CSAAGTFSSYEQYF. The chain combines TRBV20-1 with TRBJ2-7; D might be TRBD1 or TRBD2, each matching 5 bases. CDR3 length: 14 amino acids. Trimming shortened V by 5 bases and J by 0 bases, and 14 bases separated the two germline ends. Germline V gives CDR1 DFQATT, CDR2 SNEGSKA (reference sequence).

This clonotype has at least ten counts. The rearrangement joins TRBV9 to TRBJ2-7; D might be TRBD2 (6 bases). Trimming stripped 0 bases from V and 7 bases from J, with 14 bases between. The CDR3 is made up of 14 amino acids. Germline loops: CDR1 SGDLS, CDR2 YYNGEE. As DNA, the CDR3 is TGTGCCAGCAGCGTAGAACTAGCCGGTGGGGAGCAGTACTTC. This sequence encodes CASSVELAGGEQYF. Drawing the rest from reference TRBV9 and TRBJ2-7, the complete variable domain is DSGVTQTPKHLITATGQRVTLRCSPRSGDLSVYWYQQSLDQGLQFLIQYYNGEERAKGNILERFSAQQFPDLHSELNLSSLELGDSALYFCASSVELAGGEQYFGPGTRLTVT.

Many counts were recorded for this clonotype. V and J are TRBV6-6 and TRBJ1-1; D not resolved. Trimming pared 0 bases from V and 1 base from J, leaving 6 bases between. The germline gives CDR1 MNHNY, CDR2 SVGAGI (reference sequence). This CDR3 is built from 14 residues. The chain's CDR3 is CASSYSGENTEAFF. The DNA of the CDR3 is TGTGCCAGCAGTTACTCCGGGGAGAACACTGAAGCTTTCTTT.

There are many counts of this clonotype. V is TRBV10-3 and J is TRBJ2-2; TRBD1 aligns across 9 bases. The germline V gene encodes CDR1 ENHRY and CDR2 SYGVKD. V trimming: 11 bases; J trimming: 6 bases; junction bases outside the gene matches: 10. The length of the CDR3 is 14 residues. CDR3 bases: TGTGCCTCCCGGGACAGGGTTGACCCCGGGGAGCTGTTTTTT. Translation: CASRDRVDPGELFF.

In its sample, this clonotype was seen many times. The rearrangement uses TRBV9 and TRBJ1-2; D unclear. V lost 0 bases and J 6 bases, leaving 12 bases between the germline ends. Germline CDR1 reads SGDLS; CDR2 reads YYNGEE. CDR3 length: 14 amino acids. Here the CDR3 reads CASSVEGREDGYTF. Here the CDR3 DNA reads TGTGCCAGCAGCGTAGAAGGGCGAGAGGATGGCTACACCTTC.

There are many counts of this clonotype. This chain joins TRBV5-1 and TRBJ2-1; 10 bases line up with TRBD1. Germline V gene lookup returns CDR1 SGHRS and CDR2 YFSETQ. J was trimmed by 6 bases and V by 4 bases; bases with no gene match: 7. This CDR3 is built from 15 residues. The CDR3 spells CASSQGTGAPNEQFF. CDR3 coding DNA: TGCGCCAGCAGCCAAGGGACAGGGGCGCCCAATGAGCAGTTCTTC. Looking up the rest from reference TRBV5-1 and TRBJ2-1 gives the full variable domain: KAGVTQTPRYLIKTRGQQVTLSCSPISGHRSVSWYQQTPGQGLQFLFEYFSETQRNKGNFPGRFSGRQFSNSRSEMNVSTLELGDSALYLCASSQGTGAPNEQFFGPGTRLTVL.

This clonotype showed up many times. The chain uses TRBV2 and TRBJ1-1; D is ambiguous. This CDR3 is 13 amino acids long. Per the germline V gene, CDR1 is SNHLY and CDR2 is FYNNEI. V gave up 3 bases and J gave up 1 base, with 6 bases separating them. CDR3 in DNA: TGTGCCAGCAGTGACCGTTGGAACACTGAAGCTTTCTTT. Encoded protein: CASSDRWNTEAFF. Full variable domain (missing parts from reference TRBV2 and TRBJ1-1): EPEVTQTPSHQVTQMGQEVILRCVPISNHLYFYWYRQILGQKVEFLVSFYNNEISEKSEIFDDQFSVERPDGSNFTLKIRSTKLEDSAMYFCASSDRWNTEAFFGQGTRLTVV.

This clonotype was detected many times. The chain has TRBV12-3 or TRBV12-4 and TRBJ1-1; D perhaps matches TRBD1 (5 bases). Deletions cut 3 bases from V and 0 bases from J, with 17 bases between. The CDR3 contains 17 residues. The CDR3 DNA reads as TGTGCCAGCAGTTTGTTGCTCTCCGAGGGACTGAACACTGAAGCTTTCTTT. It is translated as CASSLLLSEGLNTEAFF.

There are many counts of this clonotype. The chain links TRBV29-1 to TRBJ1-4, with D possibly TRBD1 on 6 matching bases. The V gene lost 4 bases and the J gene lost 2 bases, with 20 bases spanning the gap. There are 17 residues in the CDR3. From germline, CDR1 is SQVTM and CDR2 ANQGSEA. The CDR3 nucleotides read TGCAGCGTTGTCTTCGCAGGGGCAATATCGACTAATGAAAAACTGTTTTTT. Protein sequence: CSVVFAGAISTNEKLFF.